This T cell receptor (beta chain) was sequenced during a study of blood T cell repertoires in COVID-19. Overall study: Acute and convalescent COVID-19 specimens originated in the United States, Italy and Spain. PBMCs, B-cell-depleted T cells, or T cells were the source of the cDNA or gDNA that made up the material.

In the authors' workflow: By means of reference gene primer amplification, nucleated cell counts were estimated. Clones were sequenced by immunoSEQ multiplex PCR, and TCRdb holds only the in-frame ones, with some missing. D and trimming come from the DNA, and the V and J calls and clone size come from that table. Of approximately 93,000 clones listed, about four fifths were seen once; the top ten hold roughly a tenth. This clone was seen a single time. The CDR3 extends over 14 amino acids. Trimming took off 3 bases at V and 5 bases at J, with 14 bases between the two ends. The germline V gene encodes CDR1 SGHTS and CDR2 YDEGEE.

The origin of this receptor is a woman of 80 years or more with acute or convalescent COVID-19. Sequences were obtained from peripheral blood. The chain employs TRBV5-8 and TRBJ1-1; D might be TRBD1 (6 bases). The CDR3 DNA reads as TGTGCCAGCAGCTCACCTTCAGGGGTTACTGAAGCTTTCTTT. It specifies CASSSPSGVTEAFF. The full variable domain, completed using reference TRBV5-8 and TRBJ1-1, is EAGVTQSPTHLIKTRGQQATLRCSPISGHTSVYWYQQALGLGLQFLLWYDEGEERNRGNFPPRFSGRQFPNYSSELNVNALELEDSALYLCASSSPSGVTEAFFGQGTRLTVV.